This TCR beta chain is drawn from a study of Graves' ophthalmopathy and Graves' hyperthyroidism (dated by TCRdb to 2016 to 2018). Background for the entire study: Peripheral blood samples were taken at the time of initial diagnosis, before any treatment was given. The study used signatures of the TCR beta repertoire to tell Graves' ophthalmopathy apart from Graves' hyperthyroidism and to predict which patients would progress to ophthalmopathy. In total, some 140 blood samples were TCR-sequenced: 40 to 45 ophthalmopathy, some 80 hyperthyroidism and approximately 17 hyperthyroidism-to-ophthalmopathy patients. To explore V-J signatures that distinguish ophthalmopathy from hyperthyroidism, a discovery set of about a hundred patients was enrolled, made up of around 44 with ophthalmopathy and 57 with stable hyperthyroidism. The independent validation cohort included some 19 hyperthyroidism patients plus 17 patients who later progressed from hyperthyroidism to ophthalmopathy. In five to seven hyperthyroidism patients, the T-cell repertoire of thyroid tissue was compared with the T-cell repertoire of blood. After sampling, hyperthyroidism patients received methimazole starting at 30 mg daily, and ophthalmopathy patients received high-dose intravenous methylprednisolone. The 90 to 100 discovery patients were randomly divided into training and test sets at a 7:3 ratio.

At least ten counts were recorded for this clonotype. This clone's antigen is unknown. No clone much larger than this one lies a single base away; base qualities are absent. For repertoire sequencing, TCR beta CDR3 regions were amplified from RNA transcripts. The first round was an RT-PCR using HTBI primers with the Qiagen OneStep RT-PCR kit, and this first round was followed by a second-round multiplex PCR, then size selection and purification. Sequencing of the libraries was carried out on an Illumina HiSeq2000 in paired-end mode with 100 bp reads. Per the authors' processing: SOAPnuke was used for read processing, and reads with adapters, uncalled bases, a mean Phred below 15, or no exact constant-primer or identifier match were discarded. High-quality paired reads were merged with COPE v1.2.5. Unique nucleotide sequences were defined as clonotypes and aligned to IMGT TRB V, D and J references using MiTCR v1.1. Analysis was restricted to V-J combinations with a frequency above 0.0001, which covered just over 98% of repertoires. For each V-J combination, a TCR clonal expansion and chaos score was defined as the ratio of F50 clonal expansion to chaos observed in the TCRdist matrix. Features were reduced by Welch's t-statistics and random forest to around 14 V-J combinations, which fed a naive Bayes classifier. The similarity between thyroid and blood repertoires was quantified using the Morisita-Horn index. Using fastp at Q25 and MiXCR, TCRdb reprocessed the public reads and kept productive beta chains. One record per CDR3 amino acid sequence lists the most common genes and DNA. The V and J calls were not made by the authors but by TCRdb's processing. This sample holds roughly 480,000 distinct CDR3 sequences; around an eighth were observed only once. The ten largest clones represent around 9.8% of the sample.

The research as a whole found: Ophthalmopathy was separated from stable hyperthyroidism by the 13-signature model with more than 85% sensitivity and roughly 83% specificity in cross-validation and with 80%/75% in the test set. Among expanded thyroid clonotypes with frequency above 0.001, most also showed up in blood, which suggests that blood repertoires may reflect the thyroid immune response. In validation, the model predicted ophthalmopathy progression with about 71% sensitivity and 72% to 80% specificity; 12 predicted patients were CT-confirmed with GO in a median of about 6.2 months. No statistical method was used to predetermine the sample size, and group allocation was not hidden from the investigators.

The germline V gene yields MDHEN for CDR1 and SYDVKM for CDR2. The CDR3 contains 12 residues, cysteine and phenylalanine counted. The sequence is cut down to CDR3 DNA, 36 bases in frame from base 1. The junction shows trimming of 4 bases on V and 5 bases on J, plus 9 bases between the germline ends. The ophthalmopathy patients had moderately to severely active disease, with a Clinical Activity Score of 3 or higher, a NOSPECS grade of 4 or higher, and a disease duration of less than 3 months. Anyone with other autoimmune diseases, uncontrolled infections, pregnancy or lactation was excluded from the study. Clinical symptoms, serum thyroxine, TRAb, thyroid ultrasound and orbital computed tomography were used for diagnosis. PBMCs were isolated from 10 ml of fresh peripheral blood by Ficoll-Paque density gradient centrifugation. Trizol reagent was used to extract the total RNA, and its quality was then checked on an Agilent 2100 Bioanalyzer.

The TCR originated in a woman aged 25 to 39 with Graves' ophthalmopathy. Donor details come from another sample of the same person, matched by shared clones. Recombination connected TRBV28 to TRBJ2-7; there is no confident call for the D gene. Input material: blood. This receptor carries the CDR3 CASSSVVHEQYF. The DNA sequence is TGTGCCAGCAGTTCCGTGGTCCACGAGCAGTACTTC.